This TCR beta chain was retrieved from a study of T cells in Graves' hyperthyroidism and ophthalmopathy. Across the whole study: Any treatment followed the collection of peripheral blood at initial diagnosis.

CDR3 length: 16 amino acids. V shed 0 bases and J shed 4 bases, with 16 bases lying between them. CDR1 is SGDLS, CDR2 YYNGEE, per germline. Study-wide points: Most clonotypes expanded in the thyroid (above 0.001) were also present in blood.

Each 10 ml fresh peripheral blood draw supplied the PBMCs. It was RNA transcripts that yielded the amplified TCR beta CDR3 regions. Using the HTBI primer set, a first-round RT-PCR was run on the TCR CDR3. A single record per CDR3 protein comes from TCRdb applying MiXCR to the multiplex PCR reads. This sample has 500,000 to 600,000 distinct CDR3 sequences, with 15% to 20% found just once. As to this clonotype: Its antigen is not identified.

This sequence was found in a man aged 35-49 years with Graves' ophthalmopathy. The V gene is TRBV9, the J gene TRBJ1-2, with D maybe TRBD1 (6 bases). The sample taken for sequencing was blood. The CDR3 DNA follows: TGTGCCAGCAGCGTAGGGGGTAGGGGGGAAACCTATGGCTACACCTTC. Translated, it gives CASSVGGRGETYGYTF.